This entry concerns a single T cell receptor (beta chain). One end of the junction does not line up with germline, which may come from a read error. The data derive from a study of T cells in Graves' hyperthyroidism and ophthalmopathy. The CDR3 has 13 residues. CDR1 and CDR2 from the germline V gene are SGHDT and YYEEEE. From RNA transcripts, TCR beta CDR3 regions were amplified. Primed by the HTBI set, a first-round RT-PCR was run on the TCR CDR3. TCRdb analysed the multiplex PCR reads with MiXCR anew, one entry per CDR3 protein. The sample lists hundreds of thousands of distinct CDR3 sequences, 16% occurring once.

V usage is TRBV5-6 and J usage is TRBJ1-5; D may be TRBD1 (6 bases). This receptor was identified in a woman between 18 and 29 years old with Graves' ophthalmopathy. Input material: blood. CDR3 in DNA: TGTGCCAGCAGTCTGACAGGCAATCAGCTCCAGCATTTT. The encoded protein is CASSLTGNQLQHF. Drawing the rest from reference TRBV5-6 and TRBJ1-5, the complete variable domain is DAGVTQSPTHLIKTRGQQVTLRCSPKSGHDTVSWYQQALGQGPQFIFQYYEEEERQRGNFPDRFSGHQFPNYSSELNVNALLLGDSALYLCASSLTGNQLQHFGDGTRLSIL.